What follows are 15 T cell receptor beta chains derived from one specimen sequenced in a study of T cell clusters in autoimmune cytopenias. One tube held mixed TRB-A and TRB-B primer pools for touch-down PCR. From its re-call of the multiplex PCR reads, TCRdb lists each CDR3 protein once, without DNA. Its listing shows about 3,800 distinct CDR3 sequences. Each sample's input was 250 ng genomic DNA, some 38,000 genome equivalents. Material for sequencing was peripheral blood. These receptor sequences come from a human donor with an autoimmune cytopenia or autoimmune hepatitis (not recorded which).

Judged by frequency, this clonotype is medium-sized. The CDR3 protein is CASSGRQAWNSPLHF. V is TRBV6-6 and J is TRBJ1-6. Germline values: CDR1 MNHNY, CDR2 SVGAGI (reference sequence). The CDR3 covers 15 residues.

This clonotype shows up as medium-sized by frequency. The chain employs TRBV7-6 and TRBJ2-2; TCRdb reports TRBD1, a call that lacks DNA to check it against. The length of the CDR3 is 16 residues. Germline CDR1 and CDR2: SGHVS and FNYEAQ. The CDR3: CASSLGSGFVAGELFF. Complete variable domain (other parts from reference TRBV7-6 and TRBJ2-2): GAGVSQSPRYKVTKRGQDVALRCDPISGHVSLYWYRQALGQGPEFLTYFNYEAQQDKSGLPNDRFSAERPEGSISTLTIQRTEQRDSAMYRCASSLGSGFVAGELFFGEGSRLTVL.

The chain combines TRBV27 with TRBJ2-7; the TCRdb D gene call, TRBD1, has no DNA to confirm it. The CDR3 is 12 amino acids. Germline CDR1 and CDR2: MNHEY and SMNVEV (reference sequence). The CDR3 sequence is CASRQGNYEQYF.

This clonotype counts as medium-sized by frequency. V and J are TRBV30 and TRBJ2-2. Germline V CDR1 and CDR2: GTSNPN, SVGIG (reference sequence). The CDR3 has 17 residues. The CDR3 spells CAWSVGIYAANTGELFF.

The chain links TRBV6-5 to TRBJ1-1; TCRdb calls TRBD1, which cannot be checked without DNA. Germline V gene lookup returns CDR1 MNHEY and CDR2 SVGAGI. This CDR3 has 16 residues. Here the CDR3 reads CASSYLLGQGDTEAFF.

This clonotype is called medium-sized based on its frequency. This rearrangement joins TRBV19 to TRBJ1-5. The CDR3 totals 13 residues. CDR1 is LNHDA, CDR2 SQIVND, per germline (reference sequence). The CDR3 loop reads CASSGGGGQPQHF.

V is TRBV11-1 and J is TRBJ2-5; TCRdb reports TRBD2, a call that lacks DNA to check it against. The CDR3 consists of 15 residues. Germline-derived CDR1 and CDR2 are SGHAT and FQDESV (reference sequence). Here the CDR3 reads CASSERLAGEETQYF.

The gene calls are TRBV14 and TRBJ2-5. Germline V lookup: CDR1 SGHDN, CDR2 FVKESK. This CDR3 has 13 residues. The CDR3 spells CASSSRDRETQYF.

This clonotype shows up as medium-sized by frequency. The genes are TRBV5-5 and TRBJ2-3. Germline lookup yields CDR1 SGHKS and CDR2 YYEKEE (reference sequence). This CDR3 contains 14 residues. The CDR3 sequence: CASSLLRSTDTQYF.

By frequency, this clonotype is medium-sized. The V and J genes are TRBV15 and TRBJ1-5. This CDR3 is built from 17 residues. From germline, CDR1 is LNHNV and CDR2 YYDKDF (reference sequence). The CDR3 protein is CATSRGGFGVSNQPQHF.

The chain combines TRBV20-1 with TRBJ1-6; TCRdb outputs TRBD1, but without DNA this stays unchecked. Germline-derived CDR1 and CDR2 are DFQATT and SNEGSKA (reference sequence). The CDR3 totals 13 residues. The CDR3 loop is CSAWDTNNSPLHF.

This clonotype registers medium-sized by frequency. The CDR3 is CASSRGLAGGPDTQYF. The V call is TRBV6-5, the J call TRBJ2-3; TCRdb lists TRBD2, though no DNA is available to test this call. The germline gives CDR1 MNHEY, CDR2 SVGAGI. CDR3 length: 16 residues.

This chain joins TRBV11-1 and TRBJ1-2. Germline-derived CDR1 and CDR2 are SGHAT and FQDESV (reference sequence). The CDR3 consists of 13 residues. This CDR3 is CASSLDSNYGYTF.

The chain couples TRBV27 to TRBJ2-3; the TCRdb call, TRBD1, lacks DNA for checking. There are 15 residues in the CDR3. CDR1 and CDR2 (germline): MNHEY, SMNVEV (reference sequence). CDR3 in amino acids: CASSRPGQITDTQYF.

The chain is built from TRBV5-4 and TRBJ1-1; TCRdb's D gene call, TRBD1, goes unchecked for lack of DNA. The length of the CDR3 is 15 residues. Germline loops: CDR1 SGHNT, CDR2 YYREEE (reference sequence). The CDR3 loop reads CASSPTTGMNTEAFF. The entire variable domain, with the rest obtained from reference TRBV5-4 and TRBJ1-1, is as follows: ETGVTQSPTHLIKTRGQQVTLRCSSQSGHNTVSWYQQALGQGPQFIFQYYREEENGRGNFPPRFSGLQFPNYSSELNVNALELDDSALYLCASSPTTGMNTEAFFGQGTRLTVV.